The 9 T cell receptor beta chains reported below all come from one sample, sequenced in a study of T cells in Graves' hyperthyroidism and ophthalmopathy (dated by TCRdb to the late 2010s). Library method: multiplex PCR. Sequencing instrument: Illumina HiSeq 2000. TCR beta CDR3 regions were amplified from RNA transcripts. The TCR CDR3 was subjected to a first round of RT-PCR using the HTBI primer set and the Qiagen OneStep RT-PCR kit. TCRdb took the public reads, trimmed them with fastp at Q25, ran MiXCR for clone calling and kept in-frame beta chains. Each CDR3 protein gets just one entry, which takes the most common genes and DNA from the rows behind it. Here the sample has hundreds of thousands of distinct CDR3 sequences; about a sixth occur a single time. Roughly a quarter of the sample lies in the top ten. The source material was blood. These receptors all come from a woman between 18 and 29 years old with Graves' hyperthyroidism that later progressed to Graves' ophthalmopathy.

The chain is built from TRBV24-1 and TRBJ1-2; no clear D gene. The CDR3 spans 14 residues. The germline V and J ends were trimmed by 6 bases and 1 base, with 11 bases remaining between them. Per germline, CDR1 KGHDR and CDR2 SFDVKD. DNA for the CDR3: TGTGCCACCAGTCGCACGGGATTTAACTATGGCTACACCTTC. Translated, it gives CATSRTGFNYGYTF.

The chain couples TRBV27 to TRBJ2-1; D may match TRBD1 or TRBD2 (5 bases each). The tail of the sequence fits TRBJ2-7 better, so the J call may be wrong. There are 16 residues in the CDR3. CDR1 is MNHEY, CDR2 SMNVEV, per germline (reference sequence). The CDR3 spells CASSYSRARGYNEQYF. The DNA for the CDR3 is TGTGCCAGCAGTTACTCCCGAGCGAGGGGATACAATGAGCAGTACTTC.

In this sample, this clonotype turned up a few times. V gene TRBV10-1 combines with J gene TRBJ2-7; 8 positions match TRBD2. Germline V gene lookup returns CDR1 WNHNN and CDR2 SYGVQD (reference sequence). The CDR3 sequence is 15 residues long. V gave up 3 bases and J gave up 0 bases; unmatched junction bases: 4. The DNA of the CDR3 is TGCGCCAGCAGTGACCCCAGCGGGGGCTCCTACGAGCAGTACTTC. Protein: CASSDPSGGSYEQYF.

Many counts were recorded for this clonotype. The chain links TRBV3-1 to TRBJ1-2; TRBD1 matches 7 bases. This CDR3 is built from 12 residues. Germline CDR1 reads LGHDT; CDR2 reads YNNKEL (reference sequence). With V trimmed by 4 bases and J by 13 bases, 9 bases remained unmatched. The CDR3 here is CASSPLQGKGTF. CDR3 DNA: TGTGCCAGCAGCCCCCTACAGGGGAAGGGCACCTTC.

V is TRBV9 and J is TRBJ2-7, with 7 bases that match TRBD2. CDR1 is SGDLS and CDR2 is YYNGEE in the germline V gene. The CDR3 has 15 amino acids. V shed 0 bases, J shed 0 bases, and the junction held 3 bases outside the gene matches. CDR3 nucleotides: TGTGCCAGCAGCGTAGCGGGCGGGAGCTCCTACGAGCAGTACTTC. This gives the protein CASSVAGGSSYEQYF.

Only a few counts were recorded for this clonotype. The V and J genes are TRBV20-1 and TRBJ1-6; D is undetermined. V dropped 3 bases and J dropped 0 bases, with 6 bases sitting between them. Germline CDR1 and CDR2: DFQATT and SNEGSKA (reference sequence). The CDR3 extends over 14 amino acids. The CDR3 DNA reads as TGCAGTGCTAGTCCCAGCTCCTATAATTCACCCCTCCACTTT. Translation gives CSASPSSYNSPLHF.

This clonotype has just a few counts. The V call is TRBV5-1, the J call TRBJ2-1; unclear D gene. V lost 0 bases and J lost 4, with 5 bases in between. This CDR3 has 13 amino acids. In germline, CDR1 is SGHRS, CDR2 YFSETQ. In DNA, the CDR3 is TGCGCCAGCAGCTTGGTCCCTTACAATGAGCAGTTCTTC. Residues: CASSLVPYNEQFF.

This clonotype was seen at least ten times. The chain employs TRBV11-2 and TRBJ2-5, with D maybe TRBD1 (5 bases). The CDR3 is made up of 14 amino acids. With 3 bases removed from V and 5 bases from J, the gap between germline ends came to 13 bases. CDR1 and CDR2 (germline): SGHAT, FQNNGV. CDR3 amino acids: CASSLGLNGETQYF. CDR3 DNA sequence: TGTGCCAGCAGCTTGGGGCTTAATGGGGAGACCCAGTACTTC.

In its sample, this clonotype was seen many times. The chain has TRBV6-1 and TRBJ1-6, with TRBD1 matching over 10 bases. With 2 bases clipped from V and 7 bases from J, the junction kept 5 bases outside the gene matches. This CDR3 is 16 amino acids long. Per the germline V gene, CDR1 is MNHNS and CDR2 is SASEGT. CDR3 sequence (DNA): TGTGCCAGCAGTGAAAGGTTGACAGGGGGCAATTCACCCCTCCACTTT. Translation: CASSERLTGGNSPLHF.